This note documents a single T cell receptor (beta chain) sequence. The data stem from a study of blood T cell repertoires in COVID-19. About the research overall: Italy, Spain and the United States were the sources of the convalescent and acute COVID-19 samples.

Authors' analysis steps: Amplification from reference gene primers served as the basis for estimated nucleated cell counts. Repertoires were generated with immunoSEQ multiplex PCR, while TCRdb's copy carries only in-frame clones and drops some. The V and J calls and clone size were taken over from that table, and D and trimming were inferred from the DNA. The table includes about 69,000 clones, roughly 80% detected once. V lost 2 bases and J lost 3; bases outside the gene matches: 4. The V gene's germline CDR1 is SGHRS and CDR2 YFSETQ. The length of the CDR3 is 15 residues. This TCR was recovered from a man in his 60s with acute or convalescent COVID-19. The specimen sequenced was peripheral blood. The chain employs TRBV5-1 and TRBJ2-7; 11 positions match TRBD1. The CDR3 sequence: CASSFRDRGIYEQYF. The CDR3 bases are TGCGCCAGCAGCTTCCGGGACAGGGGGATCTACGAGCAGTACTTC. Variable domain in full (rest from reference TRBV5-1 and TRBJ2-7): KAGVTQTPRYLIKTRGQQVTLSCSPISGHRSVSWYQQTPGQGLQFLFEYFSETQRNKGNFPGRFSGRQFSNSRSEMNVSTLELGDSALYLCASSFRDRGIYEQYFGPGTRLTVT.